This TCR beta chain emerged from a study of CD8+ T cells in alopecia areata (dated by TCRdb to about 2018). At the level of the whole study: Treated patients were enrolled in an open-label pilot trial of oral tofacitinib, 5 to 10 mg twice daily, for moderate-to-severe alopecia areata. Patients received tofacitinib for 6 to 18 months and were then followed off drug for 6 months to check for delayed response and recurrence. The SALT score, which quantifies the percentage of affected scalp surface area, was used to measure disease severity in treated patients. The study used high-throughput TCRbeta sequencing to examine T cell clonal expansion in alopecia areata, in both the C3H/HeJ mouse model and human patients. Scalp tissue and sorted CD4+ and CD8+ peripheral blood T cells from patchy and totalis/universalis alopecia areata patients and from healthy controls were covered by human TCRbeta sequencing. Tofacitinib-treated patients had biopsies at baseline and at 4 and 24 weeks of treatment, with a later scalp biopsy in several patients. Scalp clonality was compared across normal scalp (n=4), patchy alopecia areata scalp (n=8), and alopecia totalis/universalis scalp (n=8). RNA came from the PAXgene miRNA kit for fixed scalp, the miRNeasy kit for PBMCs, and the RNeasy kit for mouse skin. TCRbeta CDR3 regions were amplified by immunoSEQ multiplex PCR using 35 Vbeta forward and 13 Jbeta reverse primers. The paper's findings and limits, for the study overall: Unlike mouse skin, which is dominated by gammadelta T cells, normal human skin has resident alphabeta T cells that are also sequenced, and this complicates analysis of the scalp TCR repertoire. Lesional scalp, especially in alopecia totalis/universalis, showed higher clonality and more expanded CD8+ clones than normal scalp, suggesting antigenic drive. Compared with mice, TCR sequences shared between patients were less clear, possibly partly because of HLA diversity across the patient population. Many expanded lesional clones persisted in scalp and blood during tofacitinib treatment, which may partly explain relapse after stopping treatment. Scalp clonality and the number of expanded CD8+ clones among the top 100 scalp clones were significantly decreased by tofacitinib. Because the treated cohort was small and had only one nonresponder, larger studies are needed to examine links between baseline CD8+ expansion and response.

Interpreted using the paper, the time point label stands for: around 22 weeks on oral tofacitinib. The treatment or condition tag for this specimen amounts to: oral pan-JAK inhibitor, 5-10 mg twice daily. Lesional scalp punch biopsies and peripheral blood were collected from alopecia areata patients. PBMCs were separated by density centrifugation and stained for CD3, CD4 and CD8, after which CD4+ and CD8+ T cells were sorted on a FACSAria. This clone turned up a few times. Its target antigen remains unknown. Base-call qualities are not available, and no considerably larger clone is one nucleotide away. Library preparation was by the immunoSEQ multiplex PCR assay. To provide template for TCR sequencing, every sample had RNA extracted and reverse transcribed into cDNA. SuperScript III was used to make first-strand cDNA, primed with a 2:1 mix of oligo-dT and random hexamers. A synthetic immune receptor repertoire was used to measure amplification bias, and any remaining bias was corrected computationally. Under the source paper's analysis protocol: After raw reads were preprocessed to remove errors, the CDR3 was defined following IMGT conventions as running from the conserved cysteine to phenylalanine. To get clonality, Shannon entropy was normalized by log2 of the number of productive unique TCRs and the result was subtracted from 1. Whether scalp clones were CD4 or CD8 was inferred by matching scalp TCRbeta sequences against CD4 and CD8 repertoires sorted from blood. Here the immuneACCESS table is served through TCRdb, limited to in-frame sequences with V and J called. Missing clones are a known gap in these copies; in checked studies unresolved V genes cover under half, and the rest lacks a known reason. V, J and clone size reflect that table, while D and trimming were determined from the DNA. In this sample the table shows under 350,000 clones, 58% of which occur a single time. Jointly, the top ten make up 1.8% of the sample.

The CDR3 has 19 amino acids, counting the end cysteine and phenylalanine. The entry retains the CDR3 DNA only, 57 bases that are in frame from base 1. Reading the germline V gene gives CDR1 MGHRA and CDR2 YSYEKL. V loses 0 bases at its end and J loses 2 bases; junction bases beyond the gene matches: 10. Sequenced material: CD4+ T cells sorted from blood, taken at week 24, from a patient treated with tofacitinib. The TCR sequence derives from a human donor with alopecia areata. The V and J segments used are TRBV4-1 and TRBJ2-3, with 11 middle bases fitting TRBD2. The CDR3 amino acid sequence is: CASSQEERRLAGFTDTQYF. The DNA is as follows: TGCGCCAGCAGCCAAGAAGAACGTAGACTAGCGGGGTTCACAGATACGCAGTATTTT.